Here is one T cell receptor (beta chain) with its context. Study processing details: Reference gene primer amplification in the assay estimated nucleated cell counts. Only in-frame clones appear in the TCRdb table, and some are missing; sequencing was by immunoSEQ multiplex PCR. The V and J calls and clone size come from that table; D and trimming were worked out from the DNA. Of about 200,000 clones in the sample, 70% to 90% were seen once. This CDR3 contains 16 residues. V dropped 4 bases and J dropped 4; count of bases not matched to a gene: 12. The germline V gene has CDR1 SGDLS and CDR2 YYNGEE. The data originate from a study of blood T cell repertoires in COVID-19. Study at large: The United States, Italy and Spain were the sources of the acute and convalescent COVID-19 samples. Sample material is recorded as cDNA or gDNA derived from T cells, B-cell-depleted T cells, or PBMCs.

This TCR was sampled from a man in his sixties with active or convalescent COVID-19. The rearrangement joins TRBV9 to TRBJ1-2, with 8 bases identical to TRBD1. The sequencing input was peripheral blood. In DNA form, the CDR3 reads TGTGCCAGCAGCCCGACAATGGGACAGGCTGGCTATGGCTACACCTTC. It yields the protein CASSPTMGQAGYGYTF.